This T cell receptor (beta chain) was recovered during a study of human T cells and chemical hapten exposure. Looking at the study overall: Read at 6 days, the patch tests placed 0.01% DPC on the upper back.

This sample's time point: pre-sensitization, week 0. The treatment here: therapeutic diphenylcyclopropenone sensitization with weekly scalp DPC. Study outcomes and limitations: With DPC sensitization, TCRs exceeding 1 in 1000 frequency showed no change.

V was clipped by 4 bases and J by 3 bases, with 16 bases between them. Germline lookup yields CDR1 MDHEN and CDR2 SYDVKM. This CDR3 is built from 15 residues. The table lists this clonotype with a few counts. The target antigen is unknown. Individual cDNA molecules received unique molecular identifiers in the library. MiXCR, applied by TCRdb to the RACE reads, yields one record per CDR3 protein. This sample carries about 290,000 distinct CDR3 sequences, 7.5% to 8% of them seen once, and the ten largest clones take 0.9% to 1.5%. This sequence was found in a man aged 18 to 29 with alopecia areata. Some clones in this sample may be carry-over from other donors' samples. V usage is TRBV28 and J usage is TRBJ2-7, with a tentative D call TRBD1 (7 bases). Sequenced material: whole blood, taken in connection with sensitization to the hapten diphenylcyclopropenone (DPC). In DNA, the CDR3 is TGTGCCAGCAGTTCTAGGGGGGCAGGGGGCTACGAGCAGTACTTC. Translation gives CASSSRGAGGYEQYF. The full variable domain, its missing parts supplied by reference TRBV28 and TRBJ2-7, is DVKVTQSSRYLVKRTGEKVFLECVQDMDHENMFWYRQDPGLGLRLIYFSYDVKMKEKGDIPEGYSVSREKKERFSLILESASTNQTSMYLCASSSRGAGGYEQYFGPGTRLTVT.